This TCR beta chain was retrieved from a study of blood T cell repertoires in COVID-19. Study-level background: The United States, Italy and Spain provided the acute and convalescent COVID-19 samples. T cells, B-cell-depleted T cells, or PBMCs supplied cDNA or gDNA.

CDR1 is SEHNR and CDR2 is FQNEAQ in the germline V gene (reference sequence). Trimming shortened V by 5 bases and J by 5 bases, and 16 bases separated the two germline ends. This CDR3 is built from 14 residues. Per the authors' pipeline: Counts of nucleated cells, estimated from reference gene primer amplification, were obtained. Clones were read by immunoSEQ multiplex PCR, and TCRdb kept only the in-frame ones, dropping some. The V and J calls and clone size come from that table; D and trimming were worked out from the DNA. The profile shows under 200,000 clones, approximately 79% of them singletons.

This clonotype originated in an elderly woman with acute or convalescent COVID-19. The sequencing sample was made of peripheral blood. The chain couples TRBV7-9 to TRBJ2-7; perhaps TRBD2 as D (5 bases). Written as DNA, the CDR3 is TGTGCCAGCAGCCTCACATCCCCCGGGGACGAGCAGTACTTC. Translation gives CASSLTSPGDEQYF. Looking up the rest from reference TRBV7-9 and TRBJ2-7 gives the full variable domain: DTGVSQNPRHKITKRGQNVTFRCDPISEHNRLYWYRQTLGQGPEFLTYFQNEAQLEKSRLLSDRFSAERPKGSFSTLEIQRTEQGDSAMYLCASSLTSPGDEQYFGPGTRLTVT.